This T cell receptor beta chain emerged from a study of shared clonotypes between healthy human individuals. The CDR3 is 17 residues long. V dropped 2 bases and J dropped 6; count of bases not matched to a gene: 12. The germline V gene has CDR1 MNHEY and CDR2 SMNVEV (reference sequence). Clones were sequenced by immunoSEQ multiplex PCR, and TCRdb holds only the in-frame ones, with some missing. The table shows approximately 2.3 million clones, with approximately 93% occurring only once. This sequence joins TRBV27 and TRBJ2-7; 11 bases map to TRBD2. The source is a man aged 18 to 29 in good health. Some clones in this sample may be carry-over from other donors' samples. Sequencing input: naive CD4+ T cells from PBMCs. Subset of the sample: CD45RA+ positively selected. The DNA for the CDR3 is TGTGCCAGCAGTTTAGCCCTGACTAGCGGGACATCGGGCGAGCAGTACTTC. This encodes CASSLALTSGTSGEQYF.